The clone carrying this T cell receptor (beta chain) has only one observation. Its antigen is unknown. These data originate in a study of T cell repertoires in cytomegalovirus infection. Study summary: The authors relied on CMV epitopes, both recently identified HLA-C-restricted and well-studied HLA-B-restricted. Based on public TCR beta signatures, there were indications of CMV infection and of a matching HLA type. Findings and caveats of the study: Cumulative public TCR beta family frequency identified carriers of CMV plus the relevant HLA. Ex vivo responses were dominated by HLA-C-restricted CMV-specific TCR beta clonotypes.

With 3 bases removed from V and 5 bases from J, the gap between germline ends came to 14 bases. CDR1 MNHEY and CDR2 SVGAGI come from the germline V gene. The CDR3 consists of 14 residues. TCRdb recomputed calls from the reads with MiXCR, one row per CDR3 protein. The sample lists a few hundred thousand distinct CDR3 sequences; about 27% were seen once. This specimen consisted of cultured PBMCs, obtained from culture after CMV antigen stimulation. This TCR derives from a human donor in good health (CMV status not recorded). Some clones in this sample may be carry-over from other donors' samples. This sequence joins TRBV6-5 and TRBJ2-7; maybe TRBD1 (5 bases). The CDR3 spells CASSYAGRRDEQYF. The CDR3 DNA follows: TGTGCCAGCAGTTATGCAGGGCGTCGCGACGAGCAGTACTTC.